This paragraph covers one T cell receptor beta chain sequence. Antigen unknown. TCRdb keeps only in-frame clones here, not all; method: immunoSEQ multiplex PCR. The sample records 180,000 or so clones, 80% to 90% being singletons. The data originate from a study of cytomegalovirus exposure and HLA in healthy donors. Study context: It was reported in a later analysis that the same platform had been used for the 120 or so validation repertoires as for the 550 to 750 first-cohort repertoires.

In germline, CDR1 is MDHEN, CDR2 SYDVKM. CDR3 size: 13 residues. Trimming took 4 bases from V and 6 from J, leaving 13 bases between them. Study observations and caveats: TCR beta chains numbering under 200 were designated cytomegalovirus-associated.

The TCR comes from a woman younger than 45 in good health and CMV-seropositive. The chain has TRBV28 and TRBJ2-7; D is undetermined. Specimen: PBMCs. CDR3 in amino acids: CASSSAGFLEQYF. The CDR3 DNA reads TGTGCCAGCAGTTCGGCCGGGTTTCTCGAGCAGTACTTC.